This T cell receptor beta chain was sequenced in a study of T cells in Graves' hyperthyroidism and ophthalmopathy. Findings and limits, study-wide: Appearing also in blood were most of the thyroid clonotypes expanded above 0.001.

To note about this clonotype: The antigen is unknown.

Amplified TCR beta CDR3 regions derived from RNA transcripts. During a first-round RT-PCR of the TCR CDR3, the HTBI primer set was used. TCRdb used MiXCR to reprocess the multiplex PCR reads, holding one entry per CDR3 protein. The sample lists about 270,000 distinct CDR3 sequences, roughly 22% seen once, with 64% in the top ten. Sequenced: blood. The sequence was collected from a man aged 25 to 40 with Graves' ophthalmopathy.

CDR3 in amino acids: CAWSASGSSDTQYF. CDR3 DNA: TGTGCCTGGAGCGCAAGCGGGAGTTCAGATACGCAGTATTTT. The chain combines TRBV30 with TRBJ2-3; 8 nucleotides agree with TRBD2. Germline values: CDR1 GTSNPN, CDR2 SVGIG (reference sequence). V dropped 3 bases and J dropped 4; count of bases not matched to a gene: 6. The CDR3 sequence is 14 residues long.